This note documents a single T cell receptor (beta chain) sequence. Its specificity is not known. TCRdb's copy holds only in-frame clones and misses some; the assay was immunoSEQ multiplex PCR. The sample has around 130,000 clones, about 88% seen once. These data come from a study of cytomegalovirus exposure and HLA in healthy donors. The study's findings and limits: There were some public TCRs occurring in many donors, but most TCR sequences were rare. CMV antigen specificity of three CMV-associated chains was confirmed in vitro. According to the study, around 180 TCR beta chains were cytomegalovirus-associated.

The germline gives CDR1 GTSNPN, CDR2 SVGIG (reference sequence). The V and J ends lost 3 bases and 3 bases respectively, with 9 bases between them. The CDR3 has 13 amino acids. What was sequenced was PBMCs. The TCR sequence derives from a young man in good health and CMV-seronegative. The chain employs TRBV30 and TRBJ2-1, with D perhaps TRBD2 (5 bases). CDR3 protein: CAWSRGNYNEQFF. In DNA, the CDR3 is TGTGCCTGGAGCCGAGGGAACTACAATGAGCAGTTCTTC.